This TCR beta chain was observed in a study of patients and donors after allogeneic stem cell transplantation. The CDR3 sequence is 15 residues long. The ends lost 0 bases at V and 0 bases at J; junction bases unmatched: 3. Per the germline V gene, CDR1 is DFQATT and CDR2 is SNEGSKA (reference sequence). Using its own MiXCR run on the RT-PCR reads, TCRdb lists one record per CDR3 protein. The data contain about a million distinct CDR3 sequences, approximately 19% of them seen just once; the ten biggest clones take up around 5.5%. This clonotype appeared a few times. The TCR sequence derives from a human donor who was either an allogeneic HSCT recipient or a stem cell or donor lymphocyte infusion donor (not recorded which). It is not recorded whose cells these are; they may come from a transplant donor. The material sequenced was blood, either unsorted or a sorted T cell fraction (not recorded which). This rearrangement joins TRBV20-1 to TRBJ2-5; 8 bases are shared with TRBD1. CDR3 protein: CSARDSDRDQETQYF. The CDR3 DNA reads TGCAGTGCTAGAGATTCGGACAGGGACCAAGAGACCCAGTACTTC.